What follows are 27 T cell receptor beta chains derived from one specimen sequenced in a study of T cells in Graves' hyperthyroidism and ophthalmopathy. Amplification yielded TCR beta CDR3 regions, with RNA transcripts as the source. An initial round of RT-PCR targeting the TCR CDR3 relied on the HTBI primer set. TCRdb itself ran the multiplex PCR reads through MiXCR, one entry per CDR3 protein. The sample holds some 420,000 distinct CDR3 sequences, roughly 13% seen once. Sequencing input: blood. The receptors come from a woman aged 18 to 35 with Graves' hyperthyroidism.

This clonotype has more than one count but fewer than ten. This chain uses TRBV19 with TRBJ1-5; maybe TRBD1 (5 bases). The CDR3 is made up of 17 amino acids. Germline V lookup: CDR1 LNHDA, CDR2 SQIVND (reference sequence). Deletions cut 7 bases from V and 2 bases from J, with 21 bases between. The CDR3 loop is CASNEFFGAGRNQPQHF. The CDR3 nucleotides read TGTGCCAGTAACGAGTTTTTCGGGGCGGGACGCAATCAGCCCCAGCATTTT.

This clonotype was seen repeatedly, ten times or more. The CDR3 coding sequence is TGCAGTGCCCACACAGGGACTACCTCCTACAATGAGCAGTTCTTC. This translates into CSAHTGTTSYNEQFF. V and J are TRBV20-1 and TRBJ2-1; D is possibly TRBD2 (7 bases). V was trimmed by 6 bases and J by 0 bases, leaving 15 bases between them. Germline V gene data show CDR1 as DFQATT and CDR2 as SNEGSKA (reference sequence). This CDR3 has 15 amino acids.

V usage is TRBV29-1 and J usage is TRBJ1-1; 7 positions match TRBD1. Germline V gene data show CDR1 as SQVTM and CDR2 as ANQGSEA. The CDR3 is made up of 13 amino acids. Trimming cost V 6 bases and J 0 bases; bases outside gene matches: 4. In DNA form, the CDR3 reads TGCAGCGTAAACAGGGGATTGAACACTGAAGCTTTCTTT. Protein sequence: CSVNRGLNTEAFF.

This clonotype was seen ten or more times. V usage is TRBV2 and J usage is TRBJ1-5, with 10 bases that match TRBD1. CDR3 length: 14 residues. Germline V gene sequence: CDR1 SNHLY, CDR2 FYNNEI. J was trimmed by 4 bases and V by 6 bases; bases with no gene match: 3. CDR3 bases: TGTGCCAGCAGGGGGGACAGGGGAAATCAGCCCCAGCATTTT. It specifies CASRGDRGNQPQHF.

The V and J genes are TRBV7-2 and TRBJ2-1; D is possibly TRBD2 (6 bases). From germline, CDR1 is SGHTA and CDR2 FQGNSA. V was cut by 8 bases and J by 14 bases, with 16 bases left in between. This CDR3 comprises 11 residues. The chain's CDR3 is CASRRLDPEFF. CDR3 DNA sequence: TGTGCCAGCCGCCGACTAGATCCCGAGTTCTTC. Full variable domain (rest looked up from reference TRBV7-2 and TRBJ2-1): GAGVSQSPSNKVTEKGKDVELRCDPISGHTALYWYRQSLGQGLEFLIYFQGNSAPDKSGLPSDRFSAERTGGSVSTLTIQRTQQEDSAVYLCASRRLDPEFFGPGTRLTVL.

This clonotype has just a few counts. The chain recombines TRBV7-9 with TRBJ2-7; 12 bases are shared with TRBD2. With V trimmed by 4 bases and J by 2 bases, 15 bases remained unmatched. The CDR3 is 19 residues long. Germline loops: CDR1 SEHNR, CDR2 FQNEAQ (reference sequence). CDR3 bases: TGTGCCAGCAGCTGGCGAAGGACTAGCGGGAAGCATAGTCCCTACGAGCAGTACTTC. Translation: CASSWRRTSGKHSPYEQYF.

This clonotype was detected a few times. V gene TRBV7-2 combines with J gene TRBJ2-7, with D uncertain. CDR1 is SGHTA, CDR2 FQGNSA, per germline. CDR3 length: 15 residues. Trimming pared 5 bases from V and 2 bases from J, leaving 16 bases between. The CDR3 protein is CASSQSNVGTYEQYF. Written as DNA, the CDR3 is TGTGCCAGCAGCCAATCTAATGTGGGGACCTACGAGCAGTACTTC.

This clonotype was found many times. The chain carries TRBV28 and TRBJ2-2; D ambiguous. The CDR3 loop spans 14 amino acids. The germline V and J ends were trimmed by 7 bases and 2 bases, with 11 bases remaining between them. Germline values: CDR1 MDHEN, CDR2 SYDVKM. CDR3 sequence: CASIGRLNTGELFF. The CDR3 DNA reads as TGTGCCAGCATCGGCAGGCTTAACACCGGGGAGCTGTTTTTT.

This clonotype was seen at least ten times. The chain combines TRBV20-1 with TRBJ2-5; TRBD2 might be the D (5 bases). The germline V and J ends were trimmed by 5 bases and 5 bases, with 24 bases remaining between them. The CDR3 covers 16 residues. Germline-derived CDR1 and CDR2 are DFQATT and SNEGSKA (reference sequence). The DNA of the CDR3 is TGCAGTGCTCTCCCTTTTGCAGCGGCGGGTTCCGAGACCCAGTACTTC. It encodes CSALPFAAAGSETQYF.

Only a few counts were recorded for this clonotype. The chain joins TRBV6-2 or TRBV6-3 to TRBJ1-2; D may be TRBD1 (6 bases). V gave up 5 bases and J gave up 4 bases, with 14 bases separating them. CDR3 length equals 14 residues. Germline lookup yields CDR1 MNHEY and CDR2 SVGEGT. For the CDR3, the DNA is TGTGCCAGCAGTATACCCAGGGGCACCTATGGCTACACCTTC. Encoded protein: CASSIPRGTYGYTF.

This clonotype was seen repeatedly, ten times or more. The genes are TRBV2 and TRBJ1-2; 7 nucleotides match TRBD1. Germline lookup yields CDR1 SNHLY and CDR2 FYNNEI. The CDR3 has 14 amino acids. Trimming cost V 4 bases and J 14 bases; bases outside gene matches: 16. CDR3 nucleotide sequence: TGTGCCAGCAGTGGAGTCCGGGACAGCTGGAGTCGGACCTTC. Protein sequence: CASSGVRDSWSRTF. Filled out from reference TRBV2 and TRBJ1-2, the complete variable domain reads EPEVTQTPSHQVTQMGQEVILRCVPISNHLYFYWYRQILGQKVEFLVSFYNNEISEKSEIFDDQFSVERPDGSNFTLKIRSTKLEDSAMYFCASSGVRDSWSRTFGSGTRLTVV.

This clonotype showed up many times. DNA for the CDR3: TGTGCCAGCAGTGAACGGTCTAGCGGCTACAATGAGCAGTTCTTC. This codes for CASSERSSGYNEQFF. The J gene is TRBJ2-1, the V gene TRBV6-1, with 7 bases that match TRBD2. The CDR3 is 15 amino acids. V lost 2 bases, J lost 3 bases, and 4 bases stayed unmatched. Looked up from germline, CDR1 is MNHNS and CDR2 is SASEGT.

This clonotype was counted many times. V and J are TRBV27 and TRBJ1-5; D gene unclear. The CDR3 runs to 14 residues. Germline lookup yields CDR1 MNHEY and CDR2 SMNVEV (reference sequence). The V gene lost 5 bases and the J gene lost 3 bases, with 11 bases spanning the gap. CDR3 loop: CASSIRHLNQPQHF. The CDR3, as DNA: TGTGCCAGCAGTATCAGACATCTCAATCAGCCCCAGCATTTT.

This clonotype was seen repeatedly, ten times or more. The V call is TRBV20-1, the J call TRBJ2-5; maybe TRBD2 (5 bases). Germline V gene data show CDR1 as DFQATT and CDR2 as SNEGSKA (reference sequence). V was clipped by 1 base and J by 3 bases, with 9 bases between them. The CDR3 is 13 residues long. Here the CDR3 reads CSARVGLEETQYF. The CDR3 DNA sequence: TGCAGTGCTAGAGTTGGACTTGAAGAGACCCAGTACTTC.

This rearrangement joins TRBV6-4 to TRBJ1-4; D gene unclear. Between the trimmed V and J ends, which lost 5 bases and 3 bases, there was a span of 7 bases. This CDR3 is built from 13 residues. CDR1 and CDR2 (germline): MRHNA, SNTAGT. CDR3 sequence (DNA): TGTGCCAGCAGTTGCTCGCCTAATGAAAAACTGTTTTTT. Protein: CASSCSPNEKLFF.

There are a few counts of this clonotype. J is TRBJ2-7 and V is TRBV20-1, with 9 bases that match TRBD2. CDR3 length: 11 residues. Trimming removed 3 bases from V and 6 bases from J; junction bases left unmatched: 0. Per the germline V gene, CDR1 is DFQATT and CDR2 is SNEGSKA (reference sequence). This CDR3 is CSARRGGEQYF. The CDR3 DNA follows: TGCAGTGCTAGGCGGGGGGGCGAGCAGTACTTC.

The V gene is TRBV7-2, the J gene TRBJ2-2; D is unresolved. Germline values: CDR1 SGHTA, CDR2 FQGNSA. The CDR3 runs 15 residues. Trimming left V 3 bases short and J 4 bases short, with 12 bases between. The CDR3 sequence: CASSLRIASTGELFF. The CDR3 DNA sequence: TGTGCCAGCAGCTTGAGGATAGCAAGCACCGGGGAGCTGTTTTTT.

Details on this clonotype: Given a much more abundant clone one base away, this may be a read error. The rearrangement joins TRBV3-1 to TRBJ2-3; TRBD1 matches at 7 bases. CDR1 is LGHDT and CDR2 is YNNKEL in the germline V gene (reference sequence). There are 13 residues in the CDR3. V was pared by 10 bases and J by 3 bases, with 7 bases of the junction left unmatched. CDR3 in amino acids: CAIRPTGTDTQYF. The CDR3 nucleotides are TGTGCCATCAGGCCGACAGGGACAGATACGCAGTATTTT.

This chain uses TRBV12-3 or TRBV12-4 with TRBJ1-1; D is ambiguous. The CDR3 has 12 residues. V was clipped by 3 bases and J by 6 bases, with 8 bases between them. For the CDR3, the DNA is TGTGCCAGCAGTTTGGGCATTTCTGAAGCTTTCTTT. Translation gives CASSLGISEAFF.

Ten or more counts support this clonotype. The gene calls are TRBV27 and TRBJ2-1, with TRBD2 identical over 7 bases. The J segment lost 6 bases and the V segment lost 4 bases, leaving 3 bases of the junction unmatched. This CDR3 has 13 residues. Germline V CDR1 and CDR2: MNHEY, SMNVEV (reference sequence). The CDR3 is CASSSGLPNEQFF. CDR3 DNA: TGTGCCAGCAGTTCGGGACTACCCAATGAGCAGTTCTTC.

The chain's CDR3 is CASSQEHPGNTIYF. The DNA of the CDR3 is TGCGCCAGCAGCCAAGAACACCCTGGAAACACCATATATTTT. The V and J genes are TRBV4-1 and TRBJ1-3; D is unclear. Per the germline V gene, CDR1 is MGHRA and CDR2 is YSYEKL. With 0 bases removed from V and 2 bases from J, the gap between germline ends came to 5 bases. This CDR3 contains 14 residues.

This clonotype was observed many times. The V and J genes are TRBV2 and TRBJ2-3; 10 nucleotides match TRBD1. Trimming removed 6 bases from V and 1 base from J; junction bases left unmatched: 7. The CDR3 totals 16 residues. Germline CDR1 SNHLY, CDR2 FYNNEI. This CDR3 reads CASRGDDRGRTDTQYF. The CDR3 DNA reads TGTGCCAGCAGAGGGGATGACAGGGGGCGCACAGATACGCAGTATTTT.

This clonotype showed up just a few times. V and J are TRBV6-5 and TRBJ2-7; D possibly uses TRBD1 or TRBD2 (5 bases each). From germline, CDR1 is MNHEY and CDR2 SVGAGI. V dropped 0 bases and J dropped 9 bases, with 21 bases sitting between them. The CDR3 extends over 16 amino acids. Here the CDR3 reads CASSYSNPGTNYWQYF. For the CDR3, the DNA is TGTGCCAGCAGTTACTCGAATCCTGGGACCAACTATTGGCAGTACTTC.

This clonotype was observed at least ten times. The V and J genes are TRBV5-1 and TRBJ1-2; D uncertain. Germline assignment: CDR1 SGHRS and CDR2 YFSETQ. The CDR3 extends over 16 amino acids. Trimming removed 1 base from V and 4 bases from J, with 17 bases in between. CDR3 DNA: TGCGCCAGCAGCTTGAAGTCATCAGCGAATATCTATGGCTACACCTTC. The encoded protein is CASSLKSSANIYGYTF.

This chain uses TRBV5-1 with TRBJ2-7; D remains ambiguous. Germline values: CDR1 SGHRS, CDR2 YFSETQ. The CDR3 runs 15 residues. The ends were cut back, 1 base at V and 3 bases at J, with 14 bases in the middle. CDR3 DNA sequence: TGCGCCAGCAGCTTGACTCCAGGAAGTAACTACGAGCAGTACTTC. It is translated as CASSLTPGSNYEQYF.

A word on this clonotype: A read error may account for a junction end that differs from germline. The CDR3 DNA reads TGTGCCAGCAGCTTTGGACTAGCGTCTCTCTCTGGAGATATGCAGTATTTT. It specifies CASSFGLASLSGDMQYF. The genes are TRBV7-9 and TRBJ2-3; 9 bases agree with TRBD2. This CDR3 spans 17 amino acids. Germline V CDR1 and CDR2: SEHNR, FQNEAQ (reference sequence).

A few counts support this clonotype. This CDR3 is CASSSTGVSGNTIYF. The DNA for the CDR3 is TGTGCCAGCAGCTCGACAGGAGTCTCTGGAAACACCATATATTTT. V gene TRBV6-2 or TRBV6-3 combines with J gene TRBJ1-3; tentative D call: TRBD1 (6 bases). Germline assignment: CDR1 MNHEY and CDR2 SVGEGT. V was pared by 6 bases and J by 0 bases, with 12 bases between. The CDR3 spans 15 residues.